A selection of T cell receptor beta chains follows, all from one sample in a study of blood T cell repertoires in COVID-19. Profiling relied on immunoSEQ multiplex PCR, and the TCRdb table lists in-frame clones only, not all of them. This table holds tens of thousands of clones, less than 95% found once. The material sequenced was peripheral blood. The receptors derive from a man aged 45 to 65 with COVID-19, enrolled during active disease. CDR3s include the opening cysteine and the closing phenylalanine or tryptophan. The D gene is left open where the match is weak. The size of a clone is reported for some rows only, either as once, few or many, or as a class for expanded clones.

TGTGCCAGCAGCTCGACCGATGGGCGGGAGAAAGGGGAGCTGTTTTTT,CASSSTDGREKGELFF,TRBD2,NA,TRBJ2-2,TRBV11-2
TGTGCCAGCAGCTATTCCCGGGATACGCAGTATTTT,CASSYSRDTQYF,NA,NA,TRBJ2-3,TRBV5-4
TGCGCCAGCAGCCCGACTAGCGGGGGGTACAATGAGCAGTTCTTC,CASSPTSGGYNEQFF,TRBD2,NA,TRBJ2-1,TRBV5-1
TGCGCCAGCAGCTTGGCTCCCCCCCCGGAGACCCAGTACTTC,CASSLAPPPETQYF,NA,NA,TRBJ2-5,TRBV5-1
TGCGCCAGCAGCTTGGAGCGGGAGTCCGAGCAGTACTTC,CASSLERESEQYF,TRBD2,once,TRBJ2-7,TRBV5-1
TGTGCCAGCAGCTTGGGACAGGGTACGGGGACCTACGAGCAGTACTTC,CASSLGQGTGTYEQYF,TRBD1,NA,TRBJ2-7,TRBV5-8
TGTGCCAGCAGTGAGGGGGGAGGTAATTCACCCCTCCACTTT,CASSEGGGNSPLHF,NA,NA,TRBJ1-6,TRBV2
TGTGCCAGCAGTTACGCGTTAGCGGGAGGGCTCTCCTACGAGCAGTACTTC,CASSYALAGGLSYEQYF,TRBD2,few,TRBJ2-7,TRBV6-2/TRBV6-3
TGTGCCAGCAGCCAAGAAGTAAGCGGAGGAGGAACTGAAGCTTTCTTT,CASSQEVSGGGTEAFF,NA,NA,TRBJ1-1,TRBV3-1/TRBV3-2
TGTGCCAGCAGGAAGAGCGGGGGAAGCTCCTACGAGCAGTACTTC,CASRKSGGSSYEQYF,TRBD2,NA,TRBJ2-7,TRBV6-5
TGTGCCAGCGCGTCCCAGGGAACCGGGGAGCTGTTTTTT,CASASQGTGELFF,NA,NA,TRBJ2-2,TRBV6-4